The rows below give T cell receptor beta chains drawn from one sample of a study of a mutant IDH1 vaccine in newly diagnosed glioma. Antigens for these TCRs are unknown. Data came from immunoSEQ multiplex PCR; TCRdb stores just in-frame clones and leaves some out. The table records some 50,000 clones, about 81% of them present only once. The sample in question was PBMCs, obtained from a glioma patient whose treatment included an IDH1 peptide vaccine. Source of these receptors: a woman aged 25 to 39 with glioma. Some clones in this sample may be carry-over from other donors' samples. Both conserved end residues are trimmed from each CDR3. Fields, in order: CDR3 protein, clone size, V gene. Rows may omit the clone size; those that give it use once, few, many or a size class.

CDR3: ASSPGLSLSYNEQF
size: .
V: TRBV5-1

CDR3: ASSLEGNTEAF
size: few
V: TRBV5-1

CDR3: ASAGGGSYEQY
size: once
V: TRBV12-5

CDR3: SARQGTYEQY
size: .
V: TRBV29-1

CDR3: ASSPGGAGIGNQPQH
size: few
V: TRBV18

CDR3: SVLGSTGELF
size: .
V: TRBV29-1

CDR3: ASSLSGRLAKTKNIQY
size: .
V: TRBV27

CDR3: ASKRGGPGEQY
size: once
V: TRBV2

CDR3: ASSEEGRNSNQPQH
size: .
V: TRBV28

CDR3: ASSLGGYGYT
size: .
V: TRBV5-1

CDR3: ASSLDRHRAGELF
size: .
V: TRBV11-1

CDR3: ASSPRDRGRENTEAF
size: .
V: TRBV7-9

CDR3: SGRKTGHETQY
size: few
V: TRBV29-1

CDR3: ASSWGDRGQGYT
size: .
V: TRBV5-1

CDR3: ASTGTSGSVGGELF
size: .
V: TRBV2

CDR3: ASGEEGTGELF
size: .
V: TRBV19

CDR3: ASSLRVGVSAYEQY
size: .
V: TRBV7-9

CDR3: SAGGQVKSYT
size: .
V: TRBV29-1

CDR3: AWKIAGGTDTQY
size: .
V: TRBV30

CDR3: ASSGGKTSGRGNEQF
size: .
V: TRBV11-1

CDR3: ASSVVGGVGNTIY
size: .
V: TRBV9

CDR3: ASSPPSGGARVGELF
size: .
V: TRBV18

CDR3: ASSPRSGAPSYEQY
size: .
V: TRBV4-1

CDR3: SVEPQPGEKLF
size: few
V: TRBV29-1

CDR3: ATVRAFTDTQY
size: .
V: TRBV6-6

CDR3: ASSHRTSGSTGELF
size: .
V: TRBV4-1

CDR3: ASSTRRGTVNTGELF
size: .
V: TRBV9

CDR3: ASSLGSVQETQY
size: .
V: TRBV6-5

CDR3: ASSLDPSSYEQY
size: .
V: TRBV5-4

CDR3: ASSLGVQVVNTEAF
size: .
V: TRBV7-9

CDR3: ASSLGGSSQPQH
size: once
V: TRBV11-2

CDR3: ASSLDRLASSYNEQF
size: .
V: TRBV11-2

CDR3: ASSLRLPPGNEQY
size: .
V: TRBV5-4

CDR3: ASSSGQGMETQY
size: .
V: TRBV11-1

CDR3: ASSLLAGGVSTDTQY
size: .
V: TRBV5-4

CDR3: ASSIIGAASGSYEQY
size: .
V: TRBV19

CDR3: AWSLGRGTDTQY
size: .
V: TRBV30

CDR3: ASSESGTGGEQY
size: .
V: TRBV2

CDR3: ATRNWVDTEAF
size: few
V: TRBV30

CDR3: TRRTVNTEAF
size: few
V: TRBV1

CDR3: ASSWGRGTYEQY
size: .
V: TRBV5-1

CDR3: ASSLGTDHYGYT
size: .
V: TRBV5-1

CDR3: ASGPGQSNQPQH
size: .
V: TRBV2

CDR3: AWSRQGGRYEQY
size: .
V: TRBV30

CDR3: AIPGETGELF
size: .
V: TRBV10-3

CDR3: ASSDGGSGYNEQF
size: .
V: TRBV6-1

CDR3: ASSTAGGGDTQY
size: .
V: TRBV2

CDR3: ASSPGQRNQETQY
size: .
V: TRBV19

CDR3: ASSEALLQVTTNEKLF
size: .
V: TRBV6-1

CDR3: ASSLGRGANYGYT
size: .
V: TRBV7-8

CDR3: ASKMTNTGAIEQY
size: .
V: TRBV10-2

CDR3: ASRAYYEQY
size: once
V: TRBV6-1

CDR3: ASSDQDRRTDTQY
size: .
V: TRBV2